These 5 T cell receptor beta chains were sequenced from one sample in a study of blood T cell repertoires in COVID-19. Sequencing was performed with immunoSEQ multiplex PCR; in TCRdb, only in-frame clones are kept and a portion is missing. Of under 100,000 clones listed, about nine tenths are singletons. Sequencing used peripheral blood. These TCRs come from a man between 60 and 75 years old with COVID-19, enrolled during active disease.

The rearrangement links TRBV5-4 to TRBJ2-5; 9 bases are a match to TRBD2. Germline V gene sequence: CDR1 SGHNT, CDR2 YYREEE (reference sequence). V shed 9 bases and J 2 bases; nucleotides not matched to a gene: 11. The CDR3 consists of 15 residues. CDR3 sequence: CATKGSGRVQETQYF. The CDR3 coding sequence is TGTGCCACCAAAGGTAGCGGGAGAGTTCAAGAGACCCAGTACTTC.

This clone was detected a few times. The chain carries TRBV12-3 or TRBV12-4 and TRBJ2-1; tentative D call: TRBD2 (5 bases). The CDR3 extends over 13 amino acids. With 6 bases removed from V and 6 bases from J, the gap between germline ends came to 12 bases. The CDR3 DNA follows: TGTGCCAGCAGCCCCCCCGGGGTCAATGAGCAGTTCTTC. This translates into CASSPPGVNEQFF.

This sequence joins TRBV7-2 and TRBJ2-5, with 11 bases that match TRBD2. Trimming took 5 bases from V and 1 from J; bases not matched to a gene: 9. This CDR3 region has 17 residues. Germline CDR1 SGHTA, CDR2 FQGNSA. Written as DNA, the CDR3 is TGTGCCAGCAGCCCTCAACTAGCGGGGGAGCTCCAAGAGACCCAGTACTTC. It codes for CASSPQLAGELQETQYF.

This clone was counted once. V is TRBV6-1 and J is TRBJ1-1; no clear D. Germline loops: CDR1 MNHNS, CDR2 SASEGT. This CDR3 contains 14 residues. V lost 3 bases to trimming and J lost 1 base, with 9 bases between them. The CDR3 coding sequence is TGTGCCAGCAGTGACGTGGGAGGGAACACTGAAGCTTTCTTT. Amino acid sequence: CASSDVGGNTEAFF.

V gene TRBV18 combines with J gene TRBJ1-1; TRBD1 matches 9 bases. The CDR3 runs 15 residues. J was trimmed by 5 bases and V by 2 bases; bases with no gene match: 6. Germline values: CDR1 KGHSH, CDR2 LQKENI. For the CDR3, the DNA is TGTGCCAGCTCACCAAACCGGGACAGGGTTACTGAAGCTTTCTTT. Amino acid sequence: CASSPNRDRVTEAFF. The entire variable domain, with the rest obtained from reference TRBV18 and TRBJ1-1, is as follows: NAGVMQNPRHLVRRRGQEARLRCSPMKGHSHVYWYRQLPEEGLKFMVYLQKENIIDESGMPKERFSAEFPKEGPSILRIQQVVRGDSAAYFCASSPNRDRVTEAFFGQGTRLTVV.